Shown below are 32 T cell receptor beta chains from a single sample sequenced in a study of shared clonotypes between healthy human individuals (dated by TCRdb to the early 2020s). Libraries came from the immunoSEQ multiplex PCR assay. This is the immuneACCESS table as TCRdb keeps it, with only in-frame sequences that have V and J called. A part of the clones is gone; compared with another copy, unresolved V genes explain less than half, and the rest is unexplained. Counted in this sample were over 2 million clones; around 92% of them appeared once. 0.37% of the sample is taken by the ten largest. Sequencing used naive CD4+ T cells from PBMCs. The label giving this sample's cell subset or site can be read as: CD45RA+ positively selected. The receptors derive from a man aged 18 to 29 in good health. Some clones in this sample may be carry-over from other donors' samples.

J is TRBJ2-1 and V is TRBV4-2; D is perhaps TRBD2 (6 bases). The V end lost 0 bases, the J end lost 7 bases, and 16 bases lay between the germline ends. CDR3 length: 16 residues. The germline V gene has CDR1 LGHNA and CDR2 YNFKEQ. This chain's CDR3 is CASSQESGTFNNEQFF. CDR3 in DNA: TGTGCCAGCAGCCAAGAATCCGGGACTTTTAATAATGAGCAGTTCTTC.

The J gene is TRBJ2-1, the V gene TRBV4-2, with 12 bases lining up with TRBD2. The V gene end was trimmed by 4 bases and the J gene end by 3 bases; junction bases not matched to a gene: 7. This CDR3 has 17 amino acids. Germline V gives CDR1 LGHNA, CDR2 YNFKEQ. The CDR3 spells CASSPTPTSGSYNEQFF. The CDR3 nucleotides read TGTGCCAGCAGCCCAACCCCGACTAGCGGGAGCTACAATGAGCAGTTCTTC.

The sample holds one count of this clone. In DNA, the CDR3 is TGTGCCAGTAGGCGGACAGGGGCCAGCAATCAGCCCCAGCATTTT. Protein product: CASRRTGASNQPQHF. The V call is TRBV19, the J call TRBJ1-5, with 9 bases identical to TRBD1. CDR1 is LNHDA and CDR2 is SQIVND in the germline V gene (reference sequence). CDR3 length equals 15 residues. Germline trimming cut 6 bases from V and 1 base from J; bases unmatched to any gene: 4.

The chain employs TRBV19 and TRBJ2-1; D unresolved. CDR1 and CDR2 (germline): LNHDA, SQIVND (reference sequence). V was clipped by 0 bases and J by 5 bases, with 11 bases between them. CDR3 length: 15 amino acids. The chain's CDR3 is CASSIDRPGDNEQFF. The CDR3 region has the DNA TGTGCCAGTAGTATAGATCGCCCTGGCGACAATGAGCAGTTCTTC.

A word on this clone: The same CDR3 is also encoded by other DNA sequences in this sample. The chain uses TRBV18 and TRBJ2-7, with D unresolved. Trimming removed 3 bases at V and 2 bases at J, with 5 bases between. The CDR3 runs to 12 residues. The germline gives CDR1 KGHSH, CDR2 LQKENI. The CDR3 coding sequence is TGTGCCAGCTCACCGGGCGCCTACGAGCAGTACTTC. This encodes CASSPGAYEQYF.

The genes are TRBV7-3 and TRBJ2-6, with 10 bases aligning to TRBD1. The CDR3 totals 17 residues. V was clipped by 5 bases and J by 5 bases; unmatched bases: 9. The germline CDR1 and CDR2 sequences are SGHTA and FQGTGA. CDR3 in DNA: TGTGCCAGCAGCCGTAGGACAGGGGGTAATAGGGCCAACGTCCTGACTTTC. It translates to CASSRRTGGNRANVLTF.

This clone showed up just a few times. The chain couples TRBV11-1 to TRBJ1-1; D not resolved. CDR1 is SGHAT, CDR2 FQDESV, per germline (reference sequence). Trimming removed 2 bases at V and 1 base at J, with 5 bases between. The CDR3 extends over 13 amino acids. The CDR3 DNA reads TGTGCCAGCAGCTTATCCTGGAACACTGAAGCTTTCTTT. Translated, it gives CASSLSWNTEAFF. Supplemented by reference TRBV11-1 and TRBJ1-1, the full variable domain reads EAEVAQSPRYKITEKSQAVAFWCDPISGHATLYWYRQILGQGPELLVQFQDESVVDDSQLPKDRFSAERLKGVDSTLKIQPAELGDSAMYLCASSLSWNTEAFFGQGTRLTVV.

The chain is built from TRBV20-1 and TRBJ1-4; D unclear. The CDR3 totals 11 residues. Germline V CDR1 and CDR2: DFQATT, SNEGSKA (reference sequence). For the CDR3, the DNA is TGCAGACCTGGAGATGGTGAAAAACTGTTTTTT. It translates to CRPGDGEKLFF.

The chain carries TRBV28 and TRBJ1-1, with 9 bases matching TRBD1. The CDR3 has 13 residues. The junction had 6 bases not matched to a gene; V was cut back by 6 bases and J by 7 bases. Germline V CDR1 and CDR2: MDHEN, SYDVKM. The CDR3 DNA follows: TGTGCCAGCAGGACCGGGACAGGGCTTGAAGCTTTCTTT. It specifies CASRTGTGLEAFF. The whole variable domain, filled in from reference TRBV28 and TRBJ1-1, reads DVKVTQSSRYLVKRTGEKVFLECVQDMDHENMFWYRQDPGLGLRLIYFSYDVKMKEKGDIPEGYSVSREKKERFSLILESASTNQTSMYLCASRTGTGLEAFFGQGTRLTVV.

Comments on this clone: The same CDR3 can be traced to other DNA sequences in this sample. The J gene is TRBJ2-1, the V gene TRBV7-2, with D possibly matching TRBD1 (6 bases). V was pared by 3 bases and J by 1 base, with 10 bases between. The CDR3 has 15 amino acids. The germline V gene encodes CDR1 SGHTA and CDR2 FQGNSA. CDR3 bases: TGTGCCAGCAGCTTGGACAGCAGTTCCTACAATGAGCAGTTCTTC. This translates into CASSLDSSSYNEQFF.

This clone was detected only once. The chain carries TRBV7-9 and TRBJ2-7, with D maybe TRBD1 (5 bases). The germline CDR1 and CDR2 sequences are SEHNR and FQNEAQ (reference sequence). V was clipped by 1 base and J by 4 bases, with 14 bases between them. This CDR3 comprises 15 residues. CDR3 nucleotides: TGTGCCAGCAGCTTAGTAGTGGCAGGGCGGTACGAGCAGTACTTC. Translating it yields CASSLVVAGRYEQYF. Full variable domain (rest looked up from reference TRBV7-9 and TRBJ2-7): DTGVSQNPRHKITKRGQNVTFRCDPISEHNRLYWYRQTLGQGPEFLTYFQNEAQLEKSRLLSDRFSAERPKGSFSTLEIQRTEQGDSAMYLCASSLVVAGRYEQYFGPGTRLTVT.

The chain carries TRBV19 and TRBJ2-2; D is unresolved. The length of the CDR3 is 12 residues. Deletions cut 6 bases from V and 2 bases from J, with 4 bases between. From germline, CDR1 is LNHDA and CDR2 SQIVND (reference sequence). The chain's CDR3 is CASSSNTGELFF. CDR3 coding DNA: TGTGCCAGTAGCTCAAACACCGGGGAGCTGTTTTTT.

CDR3 sequence: CASSLGASFSYEQYF. CDR3 coding DNA: TGTGCCAGCAGCTTAGGGGCCAGTTTTTCCTACGAGCAGTACTTC. This chain joins TRBV7-9 and TRBJ2-7; D not resolved. Germline CDR1 SEHNR, CDR2 FQNEAQ (reference sequence). Between the trimmed V and J ends, which lost 1 base and 1 base, there was a span of 11 bases. The CDR3 loop spans 15 amino acids. The complete variable domain, with remaining parts taken from reference TRBV7-9 and TRBJ2-7, reads DTGVSQNPRHKITKRGQNVTFRCDPISEHNRLYWYRQTLGQGPEFLTYFQNEAQLEKSRLLSDRFSAERPKGSFSTLEIQRTEQGDSAMYLCASSLGASFSYEQYFGPGTRLTVT.

This clone was found once. J is TRBJ2-5 and V is TRBV7-6; 13 nucleotides agree with TRBD2. Germline V lookup: CDR1 SGHVS, CDR2 FNYEAQ. This CDR3 region has 15 residues. The V segment lost 6 bases and the J segment 4 bases; nucleotides outside the gene matches: 5. This CDR3 is CASRRGLAGLETQYF. Written as DNA, the CDR3 is TGTGCCAGCAGACGGGGACTAGCGGGATTAGAGACCCAGTACTTC.

V is TRBV6-1 and J is TRBJ1-1; possibly TRBD1 for D (5 bases). The CDR3 is 15 amino acids. Germline V CDR1 and CDR2: MNHNS, SASEGT. Trimming took 10 bases from V and 7 from J, leaving 25 bases between them. Here the CDR3 DNA reads TGTGCCACCAGCAGTGTACTCGAGACAGACTTTGAAGCTTTCTTT. Its translation: CATSSVLETDFEAFF.

The sample holds one count of this clone. The gene calls are TRBV5-5 and TRBJ2-1; D might be TRBD2 (6 bases). V lost 0 bases and J lost 10, with 20 bases in between. Germline V lookup: CDR1 SGHKS, CDR2 YYEKEE (reference sequence). The CDR3 spans 16 residues. The CDR3 loop is CASSLEGGSGESEQFF. CDR3 nucleotides: TGTGCCAGCAGCTTGGAGGGTGGCTCGGGGGAGAGCGAGCAGTTCTTC.

The J gene is TRBJ2-1, the V gene TRBV6-1; possible D gene TRBD1, 5 bases. The CDR3 has 15 amino acids. The germline V and J ends were trimmed by 2 bases and 10 bases, with 18 bases remaining between them. CDR1 MNHNS and CDR2 SASEGT come from the germline V gene. The DNA for the CDR3 is TGTGCCAGCAGTGAAACAATCCATGGGGCAAACGAGCAGTTCTTC. Its protein is CASSETIHGANEQFF.

The V call is TRBV18, the J call TRBJ2-7; TRBD1 agrees at 8 bases. This CDR3 has 14 amino acids. In germline, CDR1 is KGHSH, CDR2 LQKENI. The V gene end was trimmed by 2 bases and the J gene end by 2 bases; junction bases not matched to a gene: 2. The CDR3 sequence is CASSPSTGAYEQYF. CDR3 coding DNA: TGTGCCAGCTCACCATCGACAGGGGCCTACGAGCAGTACTTC.

The gene calls are TRBV6-1 and TRBJ1-2; D possibly corresponds to TRBD1 (6 bases). The CDR3 loop spans 16 amino acids. V lost 3 bases, J lost 0 bases, and 14 bases lay in between. Germline V gene lookup returns CDR1 MNHNS and CDR2 SASEGT. The CDR3 DNA follows: TGTGCCAGCAGTGACACTACCAGGGGACCTAACTATGGCTACACCTTC. This encodes CASSDTTRGPNYGYTF.

V is TRBV9 and J is TRBJ2-7; perhaps TRBD2 as D (6 bases). The CDR3 has 15 amino acids. Germline V gene sequence: CDR1 SGDLS, CDR2 YYNGEE. Trimming removed 3 bases from V and 1 base from J, with 14 bases in between. CDR3 sequence: CASSAAAGSSYEQYF. The CDR3 DNA sequence: TGTGCCAGCAGCGCCGCTGCCGGGAGTTCCTACGAGCAGTACTTC.

The V call is TRBV10-3, the J call TRBJ2-1; no clear D gene. Germline CDR1 ENHRY, CDR2 SYGVKD. There are 16 residues in the CDR3. Trimming took off 2 bases at V and 4 bases at J, with 15 bases between the two ends. This CDR3 is CAISEPQRTLYNEQFF. CDR3 nucleotide sequence: TGTGCCATCAGTGAGCCACAAAGGACCCTATACAATGAGCAGTTCTTC.

The chain uses TRBV5-4 and TRBJ2-1; D unclear. The CDR3 contains 14 residues. With 0 bases removed from V and 4 bases from J, the gap between germline ends came to 8 bases. Germline assignment: CDR1 SGHNT and CDR2 YYREEE (reference sequence). CDR3 residues: CASSLDGIYNEQFF. The CDR3, as DNA: TGTGCCAGCAGCTTGGACGGAATTTACAATGAGCAGTTCTTC. Complete variable domain (other parts from reference TRBV5-4 and TRBJ2-1): ETGVTQSPTHLIKTRGQQVTLRCSSQSGHNTVSWYQQALGQGPQFIFQYYREEENGRGNFPPRFSGLQFPNYSSELNVNALELDDSALYLCASSLDGIYNEQFFGPGTRLTVL.

This rearrangement joins TRBV7-2 to TRBJ2-2, with TRBD2 as a possible D gene (6 bases). Germline V lookup: CDR1 SGHTA, CDR2 FQGNSA. Trimming took 5 bases from V and 5 from J, leaving 18 bases between them. The CDR3 contains 16 residues. CDR3 DNA: TGTGCCAGCAGCCCTCAGGGCGGGAAGGCGACCGGGGAGCTGTTTTTT. It is translated as CASSPQGGKATGELFF. The variable domain in full, completed from reference TRBV7-2 and TRBJ2-2, reads GAGVSQSPSNKVTEKGKDVELRCDPISGHTALYWYRQSLGQGLEFLIYFQGNSAPDKSGLPSDRFSAERTGGSVSTLTIQRTQQEDSAVYLCASSPQGGKATGELFFGEGSRLTVL.

This rearrangement joins TRBV18 to TRBJ1-5; possible D gene TRBD1, 5 bases. The CDR3 spans 13 residues. V dropped 2 bases and J dropped 7 bases, with 9 bases sitting between them. From germline, CDR1 is KGHSH and CDR2 LQKENI. The CDR3 protein is CASSPGTEQPQHF. CDR3 nucleotides: TGTGCCAGCTCACCAGGGACGGAACAGCCCCAGCATTTT.

The chain has TRBV2 and TRBJ2-7; weak D call: TRBD2 (6 bases). Germline V gene data show CDR1 as SNHLY and CDR2 as FYNNEI. The CDR3 has 13 residues. Trimming shortened V by 11 bases and J by 0 bases, and 14 bases separated the two germline ends. This CDR3 is CAWRASDSYEQYF. CDR3 DNA: TGTGCCTGGCGGGCTAGCGACTCCTACGAGCAGTACTTC.

In this sample, this clone turned up once. The chain combines TRBV6-6 with TRBJ2-3, with 8 bases lining up with TRBD2. The CDR3 is 16 amino acids. The V gene end was trimmed by 0 bases and the J gene end by 4 bases; junction bases not matched to a gene: 6. CDR1 is MNHNY and CDR2 is SVGAGI in the germline V gene (reference sequence). The CDR3 sequence is CASSYSGGRNADTQYF. CDR3 nucleotides: TGTGCCAGCAGTTACTCCGGCGGGAGGAATGCAGATACGCAGTATTTT.

The rearrangement uses TRBV18 and TRBJ2-3; possibly TRBD2 for D (5 bases). Germline V gene sequence: CDR1 KGHSH, CDR2 LQKENI. Trimming shortened V by 2 bases and J by 0 bases, and 9 bases separated the two germline ends. The length of the CDR3 is 15 residues. CDR3 region: CASSPMRASTDTQYF. Written as DNA, the CDR3 is TGTGCCAGCTCACCAATGAGGGCTAGCACAGATACGCAGTATTTT.

The gene calls are TRBV18 and TRBJ1-4; D gene uncertain. Germline V gene sequence: CDR1 KGHSH, CDR2 LQKENI. The CDR3 totals 13 residues. The ends were cut back, 6 bases at V and 8 bases at J, with 13 bases in the middle. CDR3 residues: CASSIYDREKLFF. The CDR3 DNA is TGTGCCAGCTCGATATATGACCGGGAAAAACTGTTTTTT.

The chain recombines TRBV10-3 with TRBJ2-1, with 9 nucleotides matching TRBD2. The trim removed 9 bases at V and 4 bases at J, leaving 10 bases unmatched. Germline CDR1 reads ENHRY; CDR2 reads SYGVKD. This CDR3 has 15 amino acids. This chain's CDR3 is CAIAMTSGDYNEQFF. CDR3 coding DNA: TGTGCCATTGCTATGACTAGCGGCGATTACAATGAGCAGTTCTTC.

This chain uses TRBV30 with TRBJ2-5, with 8 positions matching TRBD2. The tail of the sequence fits TRBJ2-7 better, so the J call may be wrong. The CDR3 covers 14 residues. Germline V gene data show CDR1 as GTSNPN and CDR2 as SVGIG (reference sequence). CDR3 sequence: CAWSVAGARYEQYF. In DNA, the CDR3 is TGTGCCTGGAGTGTAGCGGGGGCGCGATACGAGCAGTACTTC.

This chain uses TRBV19 with TRBJ1-2, with D possibly being TRBD1 (5 bases). The CDR3 consists of 14 residues. V lost 2 bases and J 3 bases, leaving 10 bases between the germline ends. From germline, CDR1 is LNHDA and CDR2 SQIVND (reference sequence). CDR3 protein: CASSISGGDYGYTF. DNA of the CDR3: TGTGCCAGTAGTATAAGCGGGGGAGACTATGGCTACACCTTC.

The rearrangement uses TRBV7-8 and TRBJ2-5; 7 nucleotides match TRBD1. J gave up 5 bases and V 3 bases, and 3 bases lay outside the gene matches. Germline CDR1 is SGHVS and CDR2 is FQNEAQ. This CDR3 has 13 amino acids. Here the CDR3 reads CASSLQDRETQYF. In DNA, the CDR3 is TGTGCCAGCAGCTTGCAGGACAGGGAGACCCAGTACTTC. Filled out from reference TRBV7-8 and TRBJ2-5, the complete variable domain reads GAGVSQSPRYKVAKRGQDVALRCDPISGHVSLFWYQQALGQGPEFLTYFQNEAQLDKSGLPSDRFFAERPEGSVSTLKIQRTQQEDSAVYLCASSLQDRETQYFGPGTRLLVL.